This T cell receptor beta chain derives from a study of cytomegalovirus exposure and HLA in healthy donors. Whole-study results and caveats: In a later analysis, donors in an Asian-associated ancestry cluster reportedly had fewer N-insertions in productive TCRs than the cohort mean. There were some V segments, including TRBV6-2 and TRBV6-3, excluded as indistinguishable.

The PCR employed 60 Vbeta primers together with 13 Jbeta primers. The data were produced by immunoSEQ multiplex PCR, yet TCRdb's version contains in-frame clones alone and is incomplete. The sample has around 210,000 clones; about 85% are singletons. As for this clone: Its antigen is undetermined.

J lost 1 base, V lost 6 bases, and 5 bases had no gene match. The length of the CDR3 is 14 residues. Germline assignment: CDR1 MNHNY and CDR2 SVGAGI (reference sequence). The specimen sequenced was PBMCs. The clonotype comes from a girl aged 2-10 years in good health and CMV-seronegative. This rearrangement joins TRBV6-6 to TRBJ1-1; 7 bases align to TRBD1. CDR3 sequence (DNA): TGTGCCAGCAGCGACAGGGCTGGGAACACTGAAGCTTTCTTT. This sequence encodes CASSDRAGNTEAFF.